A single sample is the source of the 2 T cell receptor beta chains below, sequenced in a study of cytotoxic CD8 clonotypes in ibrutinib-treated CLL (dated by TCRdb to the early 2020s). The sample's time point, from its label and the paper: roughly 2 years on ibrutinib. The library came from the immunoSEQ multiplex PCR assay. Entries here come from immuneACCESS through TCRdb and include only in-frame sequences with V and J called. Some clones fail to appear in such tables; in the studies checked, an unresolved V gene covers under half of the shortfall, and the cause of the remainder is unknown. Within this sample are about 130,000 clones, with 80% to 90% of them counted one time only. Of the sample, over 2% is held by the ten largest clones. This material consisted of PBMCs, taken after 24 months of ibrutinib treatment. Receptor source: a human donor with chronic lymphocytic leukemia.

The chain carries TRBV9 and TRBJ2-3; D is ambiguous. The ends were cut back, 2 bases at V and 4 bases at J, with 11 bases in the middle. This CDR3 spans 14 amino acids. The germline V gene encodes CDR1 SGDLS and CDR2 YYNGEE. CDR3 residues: CASSVQSIADTQYF. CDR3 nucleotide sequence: TGTGCCAGCAGCGTCCAGTCAATAGCAGATACGCAGTATTTT.

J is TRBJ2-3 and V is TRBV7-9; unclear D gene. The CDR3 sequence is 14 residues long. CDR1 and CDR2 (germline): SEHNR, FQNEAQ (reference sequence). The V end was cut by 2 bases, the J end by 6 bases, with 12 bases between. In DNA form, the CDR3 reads TGTGCCAGCAGCTTAAGAGAGTGGTCGGATACGCAGTATTTT. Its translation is CASSLREWSDTQYF.